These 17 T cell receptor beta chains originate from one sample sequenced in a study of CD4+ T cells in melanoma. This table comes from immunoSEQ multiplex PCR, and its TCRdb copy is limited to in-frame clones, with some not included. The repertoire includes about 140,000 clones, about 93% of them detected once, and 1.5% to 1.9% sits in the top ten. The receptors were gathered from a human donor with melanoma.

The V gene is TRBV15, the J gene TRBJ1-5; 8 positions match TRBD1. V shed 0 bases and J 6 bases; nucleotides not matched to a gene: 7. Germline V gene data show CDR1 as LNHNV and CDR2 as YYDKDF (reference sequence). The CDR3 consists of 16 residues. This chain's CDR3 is CATSRDRTGSPQPQHF. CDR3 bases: TGTGCCACCAGCAGAGATCGGACAGGGTCCCCTCAGCCCCAGCATTTT.

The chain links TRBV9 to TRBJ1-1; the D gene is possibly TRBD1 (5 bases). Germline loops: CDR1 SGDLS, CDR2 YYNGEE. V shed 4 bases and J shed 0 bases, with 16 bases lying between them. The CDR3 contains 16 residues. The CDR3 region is CASSPGPGTMNTEAFF. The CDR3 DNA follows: TGTGCCAGCAGCCCAGGCCCAGGGACCATGAACACTGAAGCTTTCTTT.

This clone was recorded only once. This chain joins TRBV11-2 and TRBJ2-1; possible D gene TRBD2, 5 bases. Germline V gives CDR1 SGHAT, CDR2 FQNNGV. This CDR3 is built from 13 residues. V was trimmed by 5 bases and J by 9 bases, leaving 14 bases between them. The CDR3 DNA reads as TGTGCCAGCAGCCGACTAAGTCTGGGTGAGCAGTTCTTC. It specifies CASSRLSLGEQFF.

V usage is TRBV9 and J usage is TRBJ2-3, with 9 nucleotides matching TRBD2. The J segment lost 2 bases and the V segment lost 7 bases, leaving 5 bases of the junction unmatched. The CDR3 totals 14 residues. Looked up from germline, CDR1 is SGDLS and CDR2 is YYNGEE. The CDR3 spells CASGSGGFTDTQYF. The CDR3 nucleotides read TGTGCCAGCGGGAGCGGGGGGTTCACAGATACGCAGTATTTT.

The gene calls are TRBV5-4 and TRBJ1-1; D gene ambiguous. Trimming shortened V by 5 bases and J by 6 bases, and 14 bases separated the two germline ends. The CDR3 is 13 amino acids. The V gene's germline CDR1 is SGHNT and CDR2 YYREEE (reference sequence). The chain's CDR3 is CASRNLWESEAFF. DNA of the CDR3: TGTGCCAGCAGAAACTTGTGGGAGTCTGAAGCTTTCTTT.

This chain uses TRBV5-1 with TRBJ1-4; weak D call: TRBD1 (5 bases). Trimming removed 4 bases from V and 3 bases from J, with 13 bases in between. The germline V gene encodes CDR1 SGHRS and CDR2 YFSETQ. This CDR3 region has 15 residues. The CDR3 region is CASSRGTQSNEKLFF. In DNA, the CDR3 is TGCGCCAGCAGCCGCGGGACCCAGTCTAATGAAAAACTGTTTTTT.

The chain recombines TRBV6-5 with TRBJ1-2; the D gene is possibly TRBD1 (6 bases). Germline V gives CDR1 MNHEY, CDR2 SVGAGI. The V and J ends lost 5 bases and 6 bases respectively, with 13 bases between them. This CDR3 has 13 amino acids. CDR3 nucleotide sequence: TGTGCCAGCAGTCTTACCGGGACACATGGCTACACCTTC. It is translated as CASSLTGTHGYTF.

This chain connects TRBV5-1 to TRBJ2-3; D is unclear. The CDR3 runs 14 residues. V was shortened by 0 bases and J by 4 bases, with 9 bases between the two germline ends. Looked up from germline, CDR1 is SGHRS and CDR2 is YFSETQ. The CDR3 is CASSLDGRSDTQYF. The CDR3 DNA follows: TGCGCCAGCAGCTTGGACGGCAGATCAGATACGCAGTATTTT.

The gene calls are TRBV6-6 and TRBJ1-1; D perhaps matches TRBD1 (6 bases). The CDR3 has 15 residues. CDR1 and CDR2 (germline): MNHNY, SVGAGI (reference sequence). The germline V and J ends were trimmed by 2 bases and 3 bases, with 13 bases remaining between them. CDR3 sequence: CASSYQEGQHTEAFF. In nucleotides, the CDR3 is TGTGCCAGCAGTTACCAGGAAGGACAGCACACTGAAGCTTTCTTT.

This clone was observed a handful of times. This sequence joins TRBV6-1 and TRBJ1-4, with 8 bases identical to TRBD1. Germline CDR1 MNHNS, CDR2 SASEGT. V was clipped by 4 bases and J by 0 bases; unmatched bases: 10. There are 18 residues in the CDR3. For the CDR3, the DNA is TGTGCCAGCAGTGGGACGACAGGGGTGAGGACAACTAATGAAAAACTGTTTTTT. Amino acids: CASSGTTGVRTTNEKLFF.

CDR3 coding DNA: TGTGCCTGGAGTGTCCGAGGGAACACTGAAGCTTTCTTT. It codes for CAWSVRGNTEAFF. The chain is built from TRBV30 and TRBJ1-1; D is unresolved. Germline loops: CDR1 GTSNPN, CDR2 SVGIG (reference sequence). This CDR3 comprises 13 residues. With 0 bases removed from V and 1 base from J, the gap between germline ends came to 6 bases.

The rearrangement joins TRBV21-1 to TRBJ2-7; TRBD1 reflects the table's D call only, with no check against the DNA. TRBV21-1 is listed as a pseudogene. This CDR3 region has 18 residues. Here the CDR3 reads CASSKDSYPGEDYYEQYF. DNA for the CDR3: TGTGCCAGCAGCAAAGACTCTTACCCAGGGGAAGACTACTACGAGCAGTACTTC.

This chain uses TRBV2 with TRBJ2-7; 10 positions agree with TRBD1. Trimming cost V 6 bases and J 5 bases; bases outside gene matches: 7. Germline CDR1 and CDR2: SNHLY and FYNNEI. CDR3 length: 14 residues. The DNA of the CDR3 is TGTGCCAGCAGGGGGGGACAGGGGTTAAACGAGCAGTACTTC. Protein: CASRGGQGLNEQYF.

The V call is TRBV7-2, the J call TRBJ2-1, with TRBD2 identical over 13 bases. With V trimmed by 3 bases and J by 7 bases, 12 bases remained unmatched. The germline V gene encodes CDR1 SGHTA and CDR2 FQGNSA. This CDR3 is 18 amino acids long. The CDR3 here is CASSLGLAGKHSGNEQFF. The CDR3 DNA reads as TGTGCCAGCAGCTTGGGACTAGCGGGGAAGCATTCCGGGAATGAGCAGTTCTTC.

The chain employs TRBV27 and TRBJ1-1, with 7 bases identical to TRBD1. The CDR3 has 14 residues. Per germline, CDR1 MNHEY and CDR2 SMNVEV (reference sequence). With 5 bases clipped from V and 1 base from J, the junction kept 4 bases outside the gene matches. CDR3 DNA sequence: TGTGCCAGCAGTATGACAGGGCGGAACACTGAAGCTTTCTTT. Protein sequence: CASSMTGRNTEAFF.

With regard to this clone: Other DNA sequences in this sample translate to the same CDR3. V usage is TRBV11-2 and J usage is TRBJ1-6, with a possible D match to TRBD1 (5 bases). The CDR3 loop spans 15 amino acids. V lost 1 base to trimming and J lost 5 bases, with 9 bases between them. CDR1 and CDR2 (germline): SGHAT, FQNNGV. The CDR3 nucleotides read TGTGCCAGCAGCTTAGTAAGGGGAAATAATTCACCCCTCCACTTT. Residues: CASSLVRGNNSPLHF.

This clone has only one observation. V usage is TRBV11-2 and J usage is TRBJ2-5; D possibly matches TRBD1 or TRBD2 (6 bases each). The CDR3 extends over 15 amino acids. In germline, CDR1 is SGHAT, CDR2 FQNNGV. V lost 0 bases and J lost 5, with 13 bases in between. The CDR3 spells CASSLERGRGETQYF. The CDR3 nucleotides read TGTGCCAGCAGCTTAGAACGGGGGCGCGGGGAGACCCAGTACTTC.